The clone carrying this T cell receptor (beta chain) was seen a handful of times. The entry originates in a study of identical twins. TCRdb fed the 5' RACE reads into MiXCR, producing one record per CDR3 protein. The repertoire holds about 520,000 distinct CDR3 sequences, less than 25% seen once, with 0.75% to 0.95% in the top ten. The ends lost 4 bases at V and 4 bases at J; junction bases unmatched: 11. CDR3 length: 16 amino acids. Germline V gives CDR1 SGHKS, CDR2 YYEKEE (reference sequence). These same records also appear under a second study, on T cells expressing NK-cell markers.

The receptor comes from a woman between 18 and 29 years old in good health. The rearrangement joins TRBV5-5 to TRBJ2-1; 7 nucleotides match TRBD1. Sequencing was done on a sample of CD4+ T cells sorted from blood. The CDR3 region is CASSPFIGTEYNEQFF. CDR3 in DNA: TGTGCCAGCAGCCCTTTTATCGGGACAGAGTACAATGAGCAGTTCTTC.